The TCR beta chain described here comes from a study of blood T cell repertoires in COVID-19. Overall study: Collection of acute and convalescent COVID-19 samples took place in the United States, Italy and Spain. T cells, B-cell-depleted T cells, or PBMCs provided the cDNA or gDNA that served as material.

This clone showed up just once. In the authors' methods: Reference gene primers were amplified, and this amplification served to estimate nucleated cell counts. TCRdb's table, derived via immunoSEQ multiplex PCR, lists solely in-frame clones and lacks some. The V and J calls and clone size come from that table; D and trimming were worked out from the DNA. This sample carries approximately 480,000 clones, nearly 90% of them seen once, and the ten largest clones take around 0.92%. Seattle enrolled patients during active infection and tracked them longitudinally. The CDR3 totals 15 residues. CDR1 is SNHLY, CDR2 FYNNEI, per germline. The V segment lost 5 bases and the J segment 4 bases; nucleotides outside the gene matches: 9.

Sequenced sample: peripheral blood. The chain combines TRBV2 with TRBJ1-1, with 8 positions matching TRBD1. The receptor was isolated from a man younger than 30 with COVID-19, enrolled during active disease. The CDR3 coding sequence is TGTGCCAGCAGTTATTTCCAGGGGGCGAGCACTGAAGCTTTCTTT. It translates to CASSYFQGASTEAFF.